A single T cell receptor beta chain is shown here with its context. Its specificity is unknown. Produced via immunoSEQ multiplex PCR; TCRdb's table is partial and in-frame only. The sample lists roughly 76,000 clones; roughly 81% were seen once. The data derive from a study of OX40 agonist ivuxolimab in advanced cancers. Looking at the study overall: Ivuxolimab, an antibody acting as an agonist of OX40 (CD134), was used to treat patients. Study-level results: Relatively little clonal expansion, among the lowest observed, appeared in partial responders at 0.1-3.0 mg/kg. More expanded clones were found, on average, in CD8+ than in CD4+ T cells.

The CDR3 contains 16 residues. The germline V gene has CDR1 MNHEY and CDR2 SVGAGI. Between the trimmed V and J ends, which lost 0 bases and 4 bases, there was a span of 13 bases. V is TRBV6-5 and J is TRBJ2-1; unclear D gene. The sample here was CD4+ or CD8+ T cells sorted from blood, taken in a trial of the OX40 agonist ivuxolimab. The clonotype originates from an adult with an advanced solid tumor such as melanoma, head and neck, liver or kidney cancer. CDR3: CASSYSLQLLYNEQFF. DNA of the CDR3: TGTGCCAGCAGTTACTCCTTACAACTGCTATACAATGAGCAGTTCTTC.